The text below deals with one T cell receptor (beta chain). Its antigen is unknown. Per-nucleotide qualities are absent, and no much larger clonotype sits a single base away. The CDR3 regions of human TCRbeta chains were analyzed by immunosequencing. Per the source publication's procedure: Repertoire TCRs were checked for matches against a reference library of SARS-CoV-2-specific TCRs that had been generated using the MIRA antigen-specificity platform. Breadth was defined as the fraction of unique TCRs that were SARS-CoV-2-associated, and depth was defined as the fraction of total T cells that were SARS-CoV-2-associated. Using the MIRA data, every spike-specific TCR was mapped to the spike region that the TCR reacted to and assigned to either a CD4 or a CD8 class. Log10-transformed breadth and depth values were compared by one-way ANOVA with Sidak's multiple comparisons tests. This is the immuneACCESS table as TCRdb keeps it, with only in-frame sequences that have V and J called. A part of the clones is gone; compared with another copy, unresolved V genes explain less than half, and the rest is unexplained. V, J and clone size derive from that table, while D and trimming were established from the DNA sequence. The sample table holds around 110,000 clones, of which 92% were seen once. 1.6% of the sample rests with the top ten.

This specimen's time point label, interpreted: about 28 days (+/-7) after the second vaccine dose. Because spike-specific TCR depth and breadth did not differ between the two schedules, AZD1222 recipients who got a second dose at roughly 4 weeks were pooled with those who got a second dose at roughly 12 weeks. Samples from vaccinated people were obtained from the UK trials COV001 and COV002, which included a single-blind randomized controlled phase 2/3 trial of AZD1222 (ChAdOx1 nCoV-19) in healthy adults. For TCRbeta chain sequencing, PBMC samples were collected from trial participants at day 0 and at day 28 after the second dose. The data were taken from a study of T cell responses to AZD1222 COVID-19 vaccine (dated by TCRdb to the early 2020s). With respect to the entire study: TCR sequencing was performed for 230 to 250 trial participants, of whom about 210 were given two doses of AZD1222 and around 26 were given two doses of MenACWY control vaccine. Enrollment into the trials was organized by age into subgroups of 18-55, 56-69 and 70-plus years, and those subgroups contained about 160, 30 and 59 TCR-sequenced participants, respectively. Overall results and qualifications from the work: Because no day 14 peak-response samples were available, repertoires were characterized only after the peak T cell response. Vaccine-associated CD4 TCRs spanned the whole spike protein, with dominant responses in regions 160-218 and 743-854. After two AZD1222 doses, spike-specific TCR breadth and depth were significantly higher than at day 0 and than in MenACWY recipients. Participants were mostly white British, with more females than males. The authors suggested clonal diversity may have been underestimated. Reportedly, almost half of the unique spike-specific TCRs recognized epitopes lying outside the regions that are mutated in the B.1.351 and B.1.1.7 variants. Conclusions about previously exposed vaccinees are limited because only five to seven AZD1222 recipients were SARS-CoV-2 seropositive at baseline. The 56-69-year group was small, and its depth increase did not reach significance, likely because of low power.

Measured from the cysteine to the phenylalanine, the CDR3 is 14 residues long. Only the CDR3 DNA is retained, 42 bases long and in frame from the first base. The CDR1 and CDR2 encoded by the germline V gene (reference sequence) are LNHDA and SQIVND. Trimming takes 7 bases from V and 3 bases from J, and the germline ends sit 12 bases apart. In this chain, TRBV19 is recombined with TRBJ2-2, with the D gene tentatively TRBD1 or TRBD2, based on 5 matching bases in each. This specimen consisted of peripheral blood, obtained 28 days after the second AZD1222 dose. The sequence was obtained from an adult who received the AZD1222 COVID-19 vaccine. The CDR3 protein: CASTQGVDTGELFF. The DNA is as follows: TGTGCCAGTACGCAGGGAGTTGACACCGGGGAGCTGTTTTTT.